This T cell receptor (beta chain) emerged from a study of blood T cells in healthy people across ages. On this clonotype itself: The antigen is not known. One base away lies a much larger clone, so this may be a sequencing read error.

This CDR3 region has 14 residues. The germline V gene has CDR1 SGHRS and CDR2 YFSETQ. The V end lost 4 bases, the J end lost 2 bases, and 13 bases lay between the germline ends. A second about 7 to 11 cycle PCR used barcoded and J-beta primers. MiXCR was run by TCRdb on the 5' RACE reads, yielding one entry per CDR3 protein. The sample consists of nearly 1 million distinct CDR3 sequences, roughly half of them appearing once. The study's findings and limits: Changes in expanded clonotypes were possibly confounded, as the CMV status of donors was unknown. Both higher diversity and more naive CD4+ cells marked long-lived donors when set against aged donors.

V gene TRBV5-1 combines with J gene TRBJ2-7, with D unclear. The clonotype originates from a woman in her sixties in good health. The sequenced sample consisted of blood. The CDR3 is CASSVVVQPYEQYF. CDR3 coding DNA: TGCGCCAGCAGCGTGGTAGTACAGCCCTACGAGCAGTACTTC.